This TCR beta chain was obtained from a study of control samples from healthy donors and cancer patients (dated by TCRdb to between 2020 and 2021). Libraries were constructed by the immunoSEQ multiplex PCR assay. TCRdb mirrors the immuneACCESS table, restricted to in-frame sequences. Some clones are absent from its copies; in checked studies, under half trace to an unresolved V gene, and the reason for the others is unknown. In this sample the table shows about 140,000 clones, about 91% of which occur a single time. The ten largest account for roughly 3.1% of the sample. Spanning cysteine to phenylalanine, the CDR3 consists of 14 amino acids. Only the CDR3 part of the read is kept: 42 bases, read in frame from the first base. Notes on this clone: Its recognized antigen is unknown. Per-base qualities were not stored, and no clone one base away is much larger.

The clonotype comes from a man younger than 40 in good health. The receptor chain draws on TRBV21-1 and TRBJ1-2; TRBD1, the D gene given by the table, was not confirmed from the DNA. TRBV21-1 is a pseudogene segment. The sequenced material came from blood. The CDR3 amino acid sequence is: CASTLDRGRGGYTF. The nucleotides read TGTGCCAGCACCCTCGACAGGGGGCGGGGTGGCTACACCTTC.